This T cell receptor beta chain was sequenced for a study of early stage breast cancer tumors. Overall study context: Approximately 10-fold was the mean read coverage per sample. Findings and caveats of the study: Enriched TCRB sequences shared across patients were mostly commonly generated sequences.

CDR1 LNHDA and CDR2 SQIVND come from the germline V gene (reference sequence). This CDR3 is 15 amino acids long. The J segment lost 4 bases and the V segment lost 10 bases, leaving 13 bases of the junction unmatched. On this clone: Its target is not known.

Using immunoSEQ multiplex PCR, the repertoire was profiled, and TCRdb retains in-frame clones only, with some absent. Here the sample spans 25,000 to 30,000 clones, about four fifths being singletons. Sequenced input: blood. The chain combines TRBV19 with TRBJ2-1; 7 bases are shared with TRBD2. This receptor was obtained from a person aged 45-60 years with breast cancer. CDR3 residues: CATIGLGGRYNEQFF. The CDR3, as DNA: TGTGCCACCATAGGACTAGGAGGGAGGTACAATGAGCAGTTCTTC.